This is a list of T cell receptor beta chains from one sample in a study of blood T cell repertoires in COVID-19. Method: immunoSEQ multiplex PCR; TCRdb's copy keeps in-frame clones and lacks some. Altogether 45,000 to 60,000 clones are present, 83% being singletons, with the ten largest covering less than 2%. Sequencing used peripheral blood. Receptors originate from a woman in her sixties or seventies with acute or convalescent COVID-19. CDR3s include the opening cysteine and the closing phenylalanine or tryptophan. A D gene is named only where the DNA matches it firmly. Where a row states a size, it is once, few, many or the class of an expanded clone; other rows omit it.

clone size	V gene	D gene	J gene	CDR3 protein	CDR3 DNA
NA	TRBV3-1/TRBV3-2	NA	TRBJ2-7	CASSQVGGKSSYEQYF	TGTGCCAGCAGCCAAGTAGGGGGTAAAAGCTCCTACGAGCAGTACTTC
NA	TRBV6-5	TRBD1	TRBJ2-5	CASSYVQGAGETQYF	TGTGCCAGCAGTTACGTACAGGGGGCAGGTGAGACCCAGTACTTC
NA	TRBV6-5	NA	TRBJ1-1	CASRTVYTEAFF	TGTGCCAGCAGGACAGTTTACACTGAAGCTTTCTTT
NA	TRBV7-2	NA	TRBJ1-3	CASSPGGSGNTIYF	TGTGCCAGCAGCCCCGGCGGCTCTGGAAACACCATATATTTT
NA	TRBV5-4	TRBD2	TRBJ2-1	CASSFGGSVHNEQFF	TGTGCCAGCAGCTTCGGCGGGAGCGTCCACAATGAGCAGTTCTTC
once	TRBV7-6	NA	TRBJ2-7	CASSHRGTSSYEQYF	TGTGCCAGCAGCCATAGGGGGACGAGCTCCTACGAGCAGTACTTC
NA	TRBV7-2	NA	TRBJ2-3	CASSEWNSRTDTQYF	TGTGCCAGCAGCGAATGGAACAGCCGCACAGATACGCAGTATTTT
NA	TRBV19	TRBD1	TRBJ2-7	CASSNRQGTGQYF	TGTGCCAGTAGCAATCGACAGGGTACGGGGCAGTACTTC
NA	TRBV6-1	TRBD1	TRBJ1-1	CASSEWDRGLTEAFF	TGTGCCAGCAGTGAATGGGACAGGGGCCTCACTGAAGCTTTCTTT
NA	TRBV5-1	NA	TRBJ1-4	CASSLGGGSANEKLFF	TGCGCCAGCAGCTTGGGAGGCGGCAGCGCTAATGAAAAACTGTTTTTT
NA	TRBV7-9	NA	TRBJ1-1	CASSFPRQKLDTEAFF	TGTGCCAGCAGCTTTCCAAGACAGAAACTTGACACTGAAGCTTTCTTT
NA	TRBV28	NA	TRBJ1-5	CASSPPREINQPQHF	TGTGCCAGCAGTCCACCACGGGAAATAAATCAGCCCCAGCATTTT
NA	TRBV30	TRBD1	TRBJ1-5	CAWTPGTGGNQPQHF	TGTGCCTGGACCCCAGGGACAGGGGGCAATCAGCCCCAGCATTTT
once	TRBV11-3	NA	TRBJ2-2	CASSKEGLTNTGELFF	TGTGCCAGCAGCAAAGAGGGACTGACGAACACCGGGGAGCTGTTTTTT
few	TRBV5-1	TRBD1	TRBJ1-1	CASSFDRGWAFF	TGCGCCAGCAGCTTTGACAGGGGCTGGGCTTTCTTT
NA	TRBV7-2	NA	TRBJ1-4	CASRDLGGEKLFF	TGTGCCAGCAGAGATCTAGGGGGTGAAAAACTGTTTTTT
NA	TRBV5-6	NA	TRBJ1-2	CASSLPGANYGYTF	TGTGCCAGCAGCTTGCCGGGGGCTAACTATGGCTACACCTTC
NA	TRBV4-2	TRBD1	TRBJ1-3	CASSRTGESSGNTIYF	TGTGCCAGCAGCCGGACAGGGGAAAGTTCCGGAAACACCATATATTTT
NA	TRBV30	NA	TRBJ1-1	CAWRSQENTEAFF	TGTGCCTGGAGGTCACAGGAGAACACTGAAGCTTTCTTT